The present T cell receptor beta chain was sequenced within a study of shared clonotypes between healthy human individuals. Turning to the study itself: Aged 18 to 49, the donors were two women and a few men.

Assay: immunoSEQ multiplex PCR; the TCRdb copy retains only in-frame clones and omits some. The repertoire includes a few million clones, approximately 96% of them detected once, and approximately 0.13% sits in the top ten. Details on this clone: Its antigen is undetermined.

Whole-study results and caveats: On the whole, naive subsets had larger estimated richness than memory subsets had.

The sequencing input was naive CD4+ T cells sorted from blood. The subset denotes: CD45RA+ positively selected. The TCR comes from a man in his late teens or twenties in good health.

The chain's CDR3 is CASSYPGTGRAFF. The CDR3 DNA reads TGTGCCAGCAGTTACCCCGGGACAGGGAGGGCTTTCTTT. The genes are TRBV6-5 and TRBJ1-1; 9 bases are shared with TRBD1. V shed 2 bases, J shed 11 bases, and the junction held 6 bases outside the gene matches. This CDR3 has 13 amino acids. The germline gives CDR1 MNHEY, CDR2 SVGAGI.